This TCR beta chain was sequenced during a study of shared clonotypes between healthy human individuals. Study-level results: Against clonotypes common to all four donors, non-shared ones had lower generation probabilities. About 5% of naive CD4 clonotypes were common to several donors.

Only CD45RO-negative cells positively selected for CCR7 counted as naive CD8 cells, so terminally differentiated effector memory CD45RA+ cells were excluded. The donors, healthy adults who were HIV-negative, had experienced no recent acute infections or vaccinations. This clone was seen only once. Its target is unknown. Per the original methods: ImmunoSEQ gave junction-only sequences without quality scores, so filtering differed. Method: immunoSEQ multiplex PCR; TCRdb's copy keeps in-frame clones and lacks some. V, J and clone size are those of that table, while D and trimming were read from the DNA. Here the sample spans around 1,900,000 clones, around 93% being singletons. Germline CDR1 is MNHEY and CDR2 is SMNVEV (reference sequence). The junction had 17 bases not matched to a gene; V was cut back by 4 bases and J by 3 bases. The CDR3 has 20 amino acids.

Material for sequencing was naive CD8+ T cells from PBMCs. This receptor was obtained from a man younger than 35 in good health. Some clones in this sample may be carry-over from other donors' samples. V gene TRBV27 combines with J gene TRBJ2-1; 11 bases align to TRBD2. This CDR3 is CASSSQTSGALWGHYNEQFF. The CDR3 DNA is TGTGCCAGCAGTTCGCAGACTAGCGGGGCCTTGTGGGGGCACTACAATGAGCAGTTCTTC.